One sample yielded the 13 T cell receptor beta chains listed below, sequenced in a study of identical twins. TCRdb used MiXCR to reprocess the 5' RACE reads, holding one entry per CDR3 protein. The sample lists approximately 1.8 million distinct CDR3 sequences; around 33% were seen once. The sample taken for sequencing was cord blood. These receptors all come from a newborn girl in good health.

The chain links TRBV28 to TRBJ2-2; 8 bases line up with TRBD2. Germline CDR1 MDHEN, CDR2 SYDVKM. This CDR3 has 16 amino acids. V lost 2 bases to trimming and J lost 6 bases; unmatched junction nucleotides: 8. This CDR3 reads CASSLRSGGPSGELFF. The CDR3 DNA reads TGTGCCAGCAGTTTAAGGTCGGGAGGGCCCTCCGGGGAGCTGTTTTTT.

This clonotype turned up a few times. The chain is built from TRBV20-1 and TRBJ2-3, with 7 bases lining up with TRBD1. V shed 5 bases and J 2 bases; nucleotides not matched to a gene: 4. From germline, CDR1 is DFQATT and CDR2 SNEGSKA (reference sequence). The CDR3 sequence is 13 residues long. The CDR3 region has the DNA TGCAGTGCTCCGGGACAGACCACAGATACGCAGTATTTT. As protein: CSAPGQTTDTQYF.

The chain employs TRBV20-1 and TRBJ1-2; D is ambiguous. The V and J ends lost 3 bases and 6 bases respectively, with 8 bases between them. In germline, CDR1 is DFQATT, CDR2 SNEGSKA (reference sequence). The CDR3 extends over 11 amino acids. The CDR3 reads CSAREWDGYTF. The DNA for the CDR3 is TGCAGTGCTAGGGAGTGGGATGGCTACACCTTC.

The chain is built from TRBV12-3 or TRBV12-4 and TRBJ1-2; D remains ambiguous. CDR3 size: 13 residues. V shed 6 bases and J shed 4 bases, with 12 bases lying between them. In DNA form, the CDR3 reads TGTGCCAGCAGGCCGGAGACGTCCTATGGCTACACCTTC. It encodes CASRPETSYGYTF.

This clonotype was counted only a few times. The chain is built from TRBV7-9 and TRBJ2-1; perhaps D is TRBD1 or TRBD2 (5 bases each). Germline V CDR1 and CDR2: SEHNR, FQNEAQ (reference sequence). Trimming removed 1 base from V and 9 bases from J, with 16 bases in between. The CDR3 has 15 residues. This CDR3 reads CASSLGASGGFEQFF. CDR3 DNA sequence: TGTGCCAGCAGCTTAGGGGCTAGTGGGGGTTTTGAGCAGTTCTTC. Full variable domain (rest looked up from reference TRBV7-9 and TRBJ2-1): DTGVSQNPRHKITKRGQNVTFRCDPISEHNRLYWYRQTLGQGPEFLTYFQNEAQLEKSRLLSDRFSAERPKGSFSTLEIQRTEQGDSAMYLCASSLGASGGFEQFFGPGTRLTVL.

This clonotype was detected many times. V and J are TRBV11-3 and TRBJ2-7; 7 bases match TRBD1. This CDR3 has 12 residues. Trimming at V came to 5 bases and at J to 4 bases, leaving 2 bases not matched to a gene. Germline V gene sequence: CDR1 SGHNT, CDR2 YENEEA. As DNA, the CDR3 is TGTGCCAGCAGCAAGACAGGGTACGAGCAGTACTTC. Encoded protein: CASSKTGYEQYF.

The CDR3 sequence is CASSLVGTSGANDWTSTDTQYF. The CDR3 region has the DNA TGCGCCAGCAGCTTGGTGGGGACTAGCGGGGCGAACGATTGGACTAGCACAGATACGCAGTATTTT. V and J are TRBV5-1 and TRBJ2-3, with 13 bases identical to TRBD2. Germline V gene data show CDR1 as SGHRS and CDR2 as YFSETQ. After removal of 0 bases from V and 0 bases from J, the junction contained 16 bases not matched to a gene. The CDR3 covers 22 residues.

The CDR3 is CSVEGSLAGGNEQYF. The CDR3 nucleotides read TGCAGCGTTGAGGGTTCTTTAGCGGGAGGCAATGAGCAGTACTTC. This chain uses TRBV29-1 with TRBJ2-5, with 10 bases matching TRBD2. CDR3 length: 15 residues. Germline trimming cut 3 bases from V and 11 bases from J; bases unmatched to any gene: 15. Germline lookup yields CDR1 SQVTM and CDR2 ANQGSEA.

The rearrangement joins TRBV7-2 to TRBJ2-5, with D perhaps assigned TRBD1 or TRBD2 (6 bases each). V was pared by 1 base and J by 4 bases, with 13 bases between. The length of the CDR3 is 15 residues. Looked up from germline, CDR1 is SGHTA and CDR2 is FQGNSA. In DNA form, the CDR3 reads TGTGCCAGCAGCTTAGGGTTACGGGGGCGAGAGACCCAGTACTTC. Encoded protein: CASSLGLRGRETQYF.

Written as DNA, the CDR3 is TGCGCCAGCAGCCCAGGACTGACGTGGGCAGATACGCAGTATTTT. As protein: CASSPGLTWADTQYF. The gene calls are TRBV5-1 and TRBJ2-3, with D tentatively TRBD2 (5 bases). The CDR3 length is 15 residues. V was shortened by 4 bases and J by 4 bases, with 16 bases between the two germline ends. Per the germline V gene, CDR1 is SGHRS and CDR2 is YFSETQ.

A note on this clonotype: A junction end diverges from the germline sequence, so it may reflect a read error. The chain recombines TRBV11-2 with TRBJ2-3, with 10 bases matching TRBD2. The CDR3 sequence is 16 residues long. CDR1 SGHAT and CDR2 FQNNGV come from the germline V gene. CDR3 bases: TGTGCCTGCAGCCTAACGGGGGGACTAGCGAAAGATACGCAGTATTTT. This encodes CACSLTGGLAKDTQYF.

This sequence joins TRBV28 and TRBJ1-2, with unresolved D. V was cut by 6 bases and J by 4 bases, with 15 bases left in between. This CDR3 contains 14 residues. CDR1 is MDHEN, CDR2 SYDVKM, per germline. The CDR3 bases are TGTGCCAGCAGGCCTAGGCTGTTGGGCTATGGCTACACCTTC. Its protein is CASRPRLLGYGYTF.

This clonotype was recorded many times. V and J are TRBV13 and TRBJ2-7, with D unclear. Germline CDR1 is PRHDT and CDR2 is FYEKMQ (reference sequence). The CDR3 has 15 amino acids. V lost 0 bases to trimming and J lost 0 bases, with 9 bases between them. The CDR3 spells CASSLGGISSYEQYF. Here the CDR3 DNA reads TGTGCCAGCAGCTTAGGAGGGATTAGCTCCTACGAGCAGTACTTC.